These 21 T cell receptor beta chains came from one sample sequenced in a study of CD8+ T cells in alopecia areata. Treatment in this sample: oral pan-JAK inhibitor, 5-10 mg twice daily. In each case, RNA was isolated and then reverse transcribed into cDNA as the sequencing template. Here immunoSEQ multiplex PCR was the method, and the copy in TCRdb shows in-frame clones only, minus some. Of 150,000 to 200,000 clones listed, around three fifths were seen once; the top ten hold 1.3%. Sequences were derived from CD4+ T cells sorted from blood, sampled between weeks 49 and 50, from a patient treated with tofacitinib. The source of these receptors is a human donor with alopecia areata.

V is TRBV4-3 and J is TRBJ2-6; TRBD1 matches at 9 bases. The V and J ends lost 1 base and 0 bases, in that order; junction bases with no gene match: 10. The germline CDR1 and CDR2 sequences are LGHNA and YSLEER. This CDR3 region has 20 residues. The CDR3 region has the DNA TGCGCCAGCAGCCAAGTCCCCGCCGGACAGGGGAGCTCTGGGGCCAACGTCCTGACTTTC. Its translation: CASSQVPAGQGSSGANVLTF.

The genes are TRBV9 and TRBJ2-2, with D perhaps TRBD1 (6 bases). V lost 5 bases to trimming and J lost 1 base, with 6 bases between them. Germline V gene lookup returns CDR1 SGDLS and CDR2 YYNGEE. The CDR3 is made up of 13 amino acids. CDR3 in DNA: TGTGCCAGCAGGGGACAGAACACCGGGGAGCTGTTTTTT. Its translation: CASRGQNTGELFF.

A note on this clone: Other DNA sequences in this specimen translate into the identical CDR3. The genes are TRBV2 and TRBJ2-7, with unresolved D. This CDR3 has 12 amino acids. V lost 6 bases and J 0 bases, leaving 6 bases between the germline ends. Germline V CDR1 and CDR2: SNHLY, FYNNEI. The CDR3 reads CASSLSSYEQYF. CDR3 sequence (DNA): TGTGCCAGCAGCCTCAGCTCCTACGAGCAGTACTTC.

The chain uses TRBV11-2 and TRBJ2-1, with D uncertain. The ends were cut back, 5 bases at V and 8 bases at J, with 16 bases in the middle. CDR1 and CDR2 (germline): SGHAT, FQNNGV. The CDR3 runs to 14 residues. The CDR3, as DNA: TGTGCCAGCAGCCCCGGTCTGGGTAGGTATGAGCAGTTCTTC. This sequence encodes CASSPGLGRYEQFF.

This clone was counted between two and nine times. J is TRBJ2-1 and V is TRBV5-4; D may be TRBD1 (5 bases). In germline, CDR1 is SGHNT, CDR2 YYREEE (reference sequence). The CDR3 loop spans 15 amino acids. V was trimmed by 0 bases and J by 6 bases, leaving 13 bases between them. The CDR3 DNA follows: TGTGCCAGCAGCTTGGACCCGGACACGGGCAATGAGCAGTTCTTC. Translation: CASSLDPDTGNEQFF. Using reference TRBV5-4 and TRBJ2-1 for the parts outside the CDR3, the full variable domain is ETGVTQSPTHLIKTRGQQVTLRCSSQSGHNTVSWYQQALGQGPQFIFQYYREEENGRGNFPPRFSGLQFPNYSSELNVNALELDDSALYLCASSLDPDTGNEQFFGPGTRLTVL.

The chain combines TRBV19 with TRBJ1-5; a possible D gene is TRBD1 (6 bases). Trimming removed 0 bases from V and 4 bases from J, with 13 bases in between. Per germline, CDR1 LNHDA and CDR2 SQIVND (reference sequence). The CDR3 has 16 amino acids. The CDR3 sequence is CASSIEVRTVNQPQHF. CDR3 bases: TGTGCCAGTAGTATAGAGGTTAGGACAGTAAATCAGCCCCAGCATTTT. Using reference TRBV19 and TRBJ1-5 for the parts outside the CDR3, the full variable domain is DGGITQSPKYLFRKEGQNVTLSCEQNLNHDAMYWYRQDPGQGLRLIYYSQIVNDFQKGDIAEGYSVSREKKESFPLTVTSAQKNPTAFYLCASSIEVRTVNQPQHFGDGTRLSIL.

This clone has a single count. The chain recombines TRBV11-2 with TRBJ2-1; 9 bases match TRBD1. In germline, CDR1 is SGHAT, CDR2 FQNNGV. Losses at the gene ends were 4 bases for V and 2 bases for J; bases not matched to a gene: 6. The CDR3 runs 16 residues. CDR3 residues: CASSSTGTGTYNEQFF. CDR3 coding DNA: TGTGCCAGCAGCTCTACCGGGACAGGGACCTACAATGAGCAGTTCTTC. Filled out from reference TRBV11-2 and TRBJ2-1, the complete variable domain reads EAGVAQSPRYKIIEKRQSVAFWCNPISGHATLYWYQQILGQGPKLLIQFQNNGVVDDSQLPKDRFSAERLKGVDSTLKIQPAKLEDSAVYLCASSSTGTGTYNEQFFGPGTRLTVL.

The V gene is TRBV29-1, the J gene TRBJ2-1; D is undetermined. There are 13 residues in the CDR3. V gave up 3 bases and J gave up 6 bases, with 12 bases separating them. Germline CDR1 is SQVTM and CDR2 is ANQGSEA. CDR3 sequence (DNA): TGCAGCGTTGATAGTGGATTGGGCAATGAGCAGTTCTTC. Amino acids: CSVDSGLGNEQFF.

The chain uses TRBV29-1 and TRBJ2-7, with D maybe TRBD2 (5 bases). CDR3 size: 12 residues. The germline V and J ends were trimmed by 6 bases and 2 bases, with 11 bases remaining between them. CDR1 is SQVTM, CDR2 ANQGSEA, per germline. CDR3 loop: CSVRPGTYEQYF. The DNA for the CDR3 is TGCAGCGTGAGACCGGGAACCTACGAGCAGTACTTC.

The J gene is TRBJ1-2, the V gene TRBV25-1; 9 bases agree with TRBD1. CDR1 and CDR2 from the germline V gene are MGHDK and SYGVNS. This CDR3 is built from 15 residues. J lost 5 bases, V lost 5 bases, and 9 bases had no gene match. CDR3 sequence reads: CASSPPAGQGYGYTF. CDR3 bases: TGTGCCAGCAGTCCACCGGCAGGACAGGGGTATGGCTACACCTTC.

This chain links TRBV10-3 with TRBJ2-7, with D perhaps matching TRBD2 (5 bases). This CDR3 spans 14 amino acids. Germline V gives CDR1 ENHRY, CDR2 SYGVKD. Trimming removed 4 bases from V and 0 bases from J, with 10 bases in between. The CDR3 nucleotides are TGTGCCATCAGTGGGACGGGAAGCTCCTACGAGCAGTACTTC. It specifies CAISGTGSSYEQYF.

The rearrangement joins TRBV9 to TRBJ2-7; D may be TRBD1 or TRBD2 (5 bases each). V lost 1 base, J lost 5 bases, and 22 bases lay in between. The CDR3 has 17 residues. Germline V gives CDR1 SGDLS, CDR2 YYNGEE. The CDR3 is CASSVFPGTQDEDEQYF. The CDR3 region has the DNA TGTGCCAGCAGCGTATTCCCCGGGACCCAAGATGAAGACGAGCAGTACTTC. The full variable domain, rest sourced from reference TRBV9 and TRBJ2-7, is DSGVTQTPKHLITATGQRVTLRCSPRSGDLSVYWYQQSLDQGLQFLIQYYNGEERAKGNILERFSAQQFPDLHSELNLSSLELGDSALYFCASSVFPGTQDEDEQYFGPGTRLTVT.

V usage is TRBV5-6 and J usage is TRBJ1-2; D is unresolved. The V gene's germline CDR1 is SGHDT and CDR2 YYEEEE. Trimming stripped 7 bases from V and 4 bases from J, with 11 bases between. The CDR3 has 12 residues. In DNA form, the CDR3 reads TGTGCCAGCTTTGGGAGGCGCTATGGCTACACCTTC. It translates to CASFGRRYGYTF.

The chain carries TRBV30 and TRBJ1-1; 7 nucleotides align to TRBD1. The CDR3 contains 14 residues. V shed 3 bases and J 5 bases; nucleotides not matched to a gene: 9. Germline V gives CDR1 GTSNPN, CDR2 SVGIG (reference sequence). CDR3 region: CAWRIPQGGTEAFF. The CDR3 coding sequence is TGTGCCTGGAGAATCCCCCAGGGGGGAACTGAAGCTTTCTTT.

The chain employs TRBV4-3 and TRBJ1-6; a weak D match, TRBD1 (5 bases). V gave up 0 bases and J gave up 7 bases, with 13 bases separating them. Per germline, CDR1 LGHNA and CDR2 YSLEER. The CDR3 consists of 16 residues. The CDR3 reads CASSQELRDGNSPLHF. CDR3 bases: TGCGCCAGCAGCCAAGAGCTCCGGGACGGGAATTCACCCCTCCACTTT.

The rearrangement joins TRBV29-1 to TRBJ1-1; possibly TRBD1 for D (5 bases). There are 13 residues in the CDR3. Germline V lookup: CDR1 SQVTM, CDR2 ANQGSEA. Trimming shortened V by 7 bases and J by 7 bases, and 19 bases separated the two germline ends. The CDR3 DNA sequence: TGCAGCGCTTATACGGGGACCCGTAATGAAGCTTTCTTT. It yields the protein CSAYTGTRNEAFF.

The chain employs TRBV9 and TRBJ2-7, with D perhaps matching TRBD1 or TRBD2 (5 bases each). The V end was cut by 3 bases, the J end by 2 bases, with 15 bases between. Germline lookup yields CDR1 SGDLS and CDR2 YYNGEE. CDR3 length: 15 amino acids. In nucleotides, the CDR3 is TGTGCCAGCAGCGGCGGCGAGGGGTTCACCTACGAGCAGTACTTC. It is translated as CASSGGEGFTYEQYF.

J is TRBJ1-5 and V is TRBV27; D unclear. The CDR3 length is 13 residues. The germline V and J ends were trimmed by 6 bases and 11 bases, with 17 bases remaining between them. CDR1 is MNHEY, CDR2 SMNVEV, per germline (reference sequence). The CDR3 sequence: CASSPGRFLAQHF. Written as DNA, the CDR3 is TGTGCCAGCAGCCCCGGGCGGTTTCTGGCCCAGCATTTT.

The V and J genes are TRBV2 and TRBJ1-6; tentative D call: TRBD1 (5 bases). There are 12 residues in the CDR3. Germline assignment: CDR1 SNHLY and CDR2 FYNNEI. Trimming stripped 8 bases from V and 9 bases from J, with 11 bases between. CDR3 sequence: CASGGVGSPLHF. CDR3 nucleotide sequence: TGTGCCAGCGGGGGAGTAGGTTCACCCCTCCACTTT. The whole variable domain, filled in from reference TRBV2 and TRBJ1-6, reads EPEVTQTPSHQVTQMGQEVILRCVPISNHLYFYWYRQILGQKVEFLVSFYNNEISEKSEIFDDQFSVERPDGSNFTLKIRSTKLEDSAMYFCASGGVGSPLHFGNGTRLTVT.

J is TRBJ2-1 and V is TRBV6-5; TRBD2 matches 12 bases. The ends lost 6 bases at V and 7 bases at J; junction bases unmatched: 7. This CDR3 has 15 residues. CDR1 MNHEY and CDR2 SVGAGI come from the germline V gene. CDR3 protein: CASRVLAGGPNEQFF. CDR3 in DNA: TGTGCCAGCAGAGTCCTAGCGGGGGGGCCTAATGAGCAGTTCTTC.

V gene TRBV2 combines with J gene TRBJ2-1; tentatively, D is TRBD1 (6 bases). V lost 2 bases to trimming and J lost 2 bases, with 10 bases between them. Germline V gives CDR1 SNHLY, CDR2 FYNNEI. The CDR3 covers 15 residues. In nucleotides, the CDR3 is TGTGCCAGCAGTGAAATAGGGGGTGCCTACAATGAGCAGTTCTTC. This translates into CASSEIGGAYNEQFF.